The entry that follows covers one TCR beta chain sequence. These data are taken from a study of blood T cell repertoires in COVID-19. Study summary: T cells, B-cell-depleted T cells, or PBMCs supplied cDNA or gDNA.

Here immunoSEQ multiplex PCR was the method, and the copy in TCRdb shows in-frame clones only, minus some. The table has approximately 100,000 clones, 80% to 90% seen once; the top ten hold 32%. Trimming cost V 6 bases and J 0 bases; bases outside gene matches: 11. This CDR3 region has 17 residues. From germline, CDR1 is MDHEN and CDR2 SYDVKM. The sequence was collected from a woman older than 75 with acute or convalescent COVID-19. Material for sequencing was peripheral blood. The V and J genes are TRBV28 and TRBJ2-4; 7 nucleotides align to TRBD1. The CDR3 DNA reads as TGTGCCAGCAGCGCTCAGACAGGGATCCTAGCCAAAAACATTCAGTACTTC. This translates into CASSAQTGILAKNIQYF.